The sequence of this T cell receptor beta chain was determined in a study of blood T cell repertoires in COVID-19. The wider study: Whether acute or convalescent, the COVID-19 samples came from the United States, Italy and Spain. T cells, B-cell-depleted T cells, or PBMCs provided the cDNA or gDNA that served as material.

Data came from immunoSEQ multiplex PCR; TCRdb stores just in-frame clones and leaves some out. The sample includes about 120,000 clones, roughly 76% of them seen just once. Deletions cut 5 bases from V and 2 bases from J, with 11 bases between. The CDR3 contains 14 residues. The germline gives CDR1 KGHDR, CDR2 SFDVKD. This TCR was sampled from a human donor in a cohort sampled during active COVID-19. V and J are TRBV24-1 and TRBJ1-1; no firm D call. Sequencing input: peripheral blood. The CDR3 reads CATSGAGSNTEAFF. In nucleotides, the CDR3 is TGTGCCACCAGTGGAGCAGGCTCAAACACTGAAGCTTTCTTT.